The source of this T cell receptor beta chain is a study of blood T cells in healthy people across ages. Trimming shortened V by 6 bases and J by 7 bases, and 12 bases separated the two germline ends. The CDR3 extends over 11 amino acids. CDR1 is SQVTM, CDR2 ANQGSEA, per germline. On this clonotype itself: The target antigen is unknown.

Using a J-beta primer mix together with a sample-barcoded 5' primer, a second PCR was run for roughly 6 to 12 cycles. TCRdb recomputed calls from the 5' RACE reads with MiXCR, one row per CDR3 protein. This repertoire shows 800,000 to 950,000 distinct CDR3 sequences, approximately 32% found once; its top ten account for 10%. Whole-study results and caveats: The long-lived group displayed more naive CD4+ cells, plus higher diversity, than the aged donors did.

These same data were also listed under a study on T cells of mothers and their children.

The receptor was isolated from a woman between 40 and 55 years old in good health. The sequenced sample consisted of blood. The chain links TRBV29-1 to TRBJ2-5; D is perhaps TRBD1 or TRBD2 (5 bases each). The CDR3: CSVGDHGTQYF. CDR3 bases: TGCAGCGTGGGGGACCACGGGACCCAGTACTTC.